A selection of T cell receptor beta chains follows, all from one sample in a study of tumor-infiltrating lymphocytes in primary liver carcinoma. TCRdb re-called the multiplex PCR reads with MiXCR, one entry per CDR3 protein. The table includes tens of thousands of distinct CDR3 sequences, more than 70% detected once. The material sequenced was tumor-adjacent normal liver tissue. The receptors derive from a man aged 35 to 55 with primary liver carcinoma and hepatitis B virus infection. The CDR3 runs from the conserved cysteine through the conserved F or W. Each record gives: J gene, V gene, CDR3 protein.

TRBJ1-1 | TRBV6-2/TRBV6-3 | CASGTRNTEAFF
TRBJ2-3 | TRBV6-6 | CASRTSGNTDTQYF
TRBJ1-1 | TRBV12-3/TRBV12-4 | CARSPGTEAFF
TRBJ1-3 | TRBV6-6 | CASSISENSGNTIYF
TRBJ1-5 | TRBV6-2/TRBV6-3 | CASTAPYSNQPQHF
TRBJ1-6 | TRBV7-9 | CGSSSGTSGSPLHF
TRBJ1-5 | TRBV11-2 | CASSLVGVAGSNQPQHF
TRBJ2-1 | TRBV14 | CAGSTVAGWVNNEQFF
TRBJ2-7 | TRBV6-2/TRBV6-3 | CASSYKPSGSYKQYF
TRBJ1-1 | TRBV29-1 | CSVAPGWRVNTEAFF
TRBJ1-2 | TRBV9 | CASSALGIGQDYGYTF
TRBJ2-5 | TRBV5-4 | CASNPTSLETQYF
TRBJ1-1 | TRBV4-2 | CSSSPVIEAFF
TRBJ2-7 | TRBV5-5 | CASSLRGAGLVGDEQYF
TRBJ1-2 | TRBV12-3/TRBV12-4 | CVSTPRGANFGYTF
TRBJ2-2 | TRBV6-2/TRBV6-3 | CASSYSCDTGVLFF